These T cell receptor beta chains were read from a single sample in a study of blood T cell repertoires in COVID-19. Profiled with immunoSEQ multiplex PCR; TCRdb holds only in-frame clones, not every one. Altogether about 73,000 clones are present, approximately 88% being singletons, with the ten largest covering over 2%. The sample taken for sequencing was peripheral blood. All receptors come from an older man with active or convalescent COVID-19. Both conserved end residues are part of each CDR3. Each record gives: D gene, J gene, V gene, clone size, CDR3 protein, CDR3 DNA. A D gene is named only where the DNA matches it firmly. Some rows have no size entry. The others give once, few or many, or a class for an expanded clone.

>-|TRBJ2-3|TRBV11-2|few
CASSTQRRALGRTDTQYF
TGTGCCAGCAGCACCCAGAGGCGGGCGCTCGGACGCACAGATACGCAGTATTTT
>TRBD1|TRBJ1-3|TRBV5-1|-
CASSPTPGGASGNTIYF
TGCGCCAGCAGCCCCACCCCAGGGGGAGCCTCTGGAAACACCATATATTTT
>TRBD1|TRBJ1-2|TRBV18|-
CASSPTRGKSGYTF
TGTGCCAGCTCACCCACCAGGGGGAAGAGTGGCTACACCTTC
>TRBD1|TRBJ1-5|TRBV28|-
CASSPRGQSNQPQHF
TGTGCCAGCAGTCCGAGGGGGCAGAGCAATCAGCCCCAGCATTTT
>-|TRBJ2-5|TRBV2|-
CASRDWREAQYF
TGTGCCAGCAGGGACTGGCGAGAGGCCCAGTACTTC
>TRBD1|TRBJ2-2|TRBV28|-
CASSEGQGLNTGELFF
TGTGCCAGCAGTGAGGGACAGGGACTGAACACCGGGGAGCTGTTTTTT
>-|TRBJ1-1|TRBV2|-
CASSGRGGGTEAFF
TGTGCCAGCAGCGGCAGGGGAGGGGGCACTGAAGCTTTCTTT
>-|TRBJ2-7|TRBV6-5|-
CASNGHGGSYEQYF
TGTGCCAGCAACGGTCACGGGGGCTCCTACGAGCAGTACTTC
>TRBD1|TRBJ2-3|TRBV7-2|-
CASSLLQGIDTQYF
TGTGCCAGCAGCTTACTACAGGGGATAGATACGCAGTATTTT
>TRBD2|TRBJ2-7|TRBV28|-
CASSKTSGAYYEQYF
TGTGCCAGCAGCAAAACTAGCGGGGCCTACTACGAGCAGTACTTC
>TRBD2|TRBJ2-2|TRBV7-6|-
CASSLPSREGLDTGELFF
TGTGCCAGCAGCTTACCCTCGCGGGAGGGCCTGGACACCGGGGAGCTGTTTTTT
>TRBD2|TRBJ2-3|TRBV5-1|-
CASSLAGGPTDTQYF
TGCGCCAGCAGCTTGGCGGGGGGGCCAACAGATACGCAGTATTTT
>TRBD1|TRBJ2-5|TRBV27|few
CASSPRGQGGTQYF
TGTGCCAGCAGTCCTCGGGGACAGGGAGGGACCCAGTACTTC